This T cell receptor beta chain emerged from a study of CD8+CD57+ T cells in acquired aplastic anemia. The overall study: Isolated CD4+ and CD8+ cells, once sorted, yielded DNA averaging around 3 ug.

Sequencing was done on patients that had shown CD8+CD57+ cell expansion by flow cytometry. Prior therapy had not been administered to any patient at the time of blood sampling. Points from the study as a whole: For CD8+ Simpson's diversity, patients and controls showed no significant difference. Twenty-nine was the count of CD8+ CDR3 sequences that patients shared with controls.

V shed 2 bases and J 5 bases; nucleotides not matched to a gene: 7. The germline V gene has CDR1 KGHDR and CDR2 SFDVKD. The CDR3 contains 15 residues. The template for TCR beta VDJ and CDR3 sequence profiling was genomic DNA. A single record per CDR3 protein comes from TCRdb applying MiXCR to the reads. This table has over 250,000 distinct CDR3 sequences, 45% to 65% appearing once. In regard to this clonotype: Its antigen is not identified.

The chain uses TRBV24-1 and TRBJ1-1; TRBD1 aligns across 7 bases. This clonotype was sampled from a human donor with aplastic anemia. Input material: sorted CD4+, CD8+, or CD8+CD57+ T cells (not recorded which) from PBMCs. CDR3 in amino acids: CATSDSRGAGTEAFF. CDR3 nucleotides: TGTGCCACCAGTGATTCCAGGGGGGCGGGAACTGAAGCTTTCTTT.